This passage covers 3 T cell receptor beta chains from one sample sequenced in a study of metastatic and nonmetastatic thyroid tumors. Ahead of thyroid surgery, no patient had received treatment of any kind. Using MiXCR, TCRdb re-called clones from the PCR reads. The sample carries some 90,000 clones, 7.5% to 9% recorded once. The sequenced material came from blood. Receptors were obtained from a female donor with papillary thyroid cancer or a benign thyroid nodule (not recorded which). Some clones in this sample may be carry-over from other donors' samples.

This clone occurred many times. The chain is built from TRBV7-9 and TRBJ1-5; maybe TRBD1 (5 bases). Per the germline V gene, CDR1 is SEHNR and CDR2 is FQNEAQ (reference sequence). The length of the CDR3 is 14 residues. V gave up 3 bases and J gave up 8 bases, with 14 bases separating them. The CDR3 region is CASSFGAGKEPQHF. In DNA form, the CDR3 reads TGTGCCAGCAGCTTCGGGGCAGGGAAGGAGCCCCAGCATTTT.

This clone was observed many times. This chain joins TRBV30 and TRBJ1-1; D gene uncertain. CDR1 and CDR2 from the germline V gene are GTSNPN and SVGIG (reference sequence). Trimming removed 3 bases from V and 0 bases from J, with 14 bases in between. The CDR3 is 15 residues long. The CDR3 is CAWRLGLNMNTEAFF. The DNA for the CDR3 is TGTGCCTGGAGACTAGGACTGAACATGAACACTGAAGCTTTCTTT.

The chain couples TRBV14 to TRBJ2-5; D possibly uses TRBD1 or TRBD2 (5 bases each). V was trimmed by 4 bases and J by 5 bases, leaving 17 bases between them. The CDR3 is 15 amino acids. The V gene's germline CDR1 is SGHDN and CDR2 FVKESK. The CDR3 region has the DNA TGTGCCAGCAGCCTCTTGCGTGGGGACCCCGAGACCCAGTACTTC. Translated, it gives CASSLLRGDPETQYF.